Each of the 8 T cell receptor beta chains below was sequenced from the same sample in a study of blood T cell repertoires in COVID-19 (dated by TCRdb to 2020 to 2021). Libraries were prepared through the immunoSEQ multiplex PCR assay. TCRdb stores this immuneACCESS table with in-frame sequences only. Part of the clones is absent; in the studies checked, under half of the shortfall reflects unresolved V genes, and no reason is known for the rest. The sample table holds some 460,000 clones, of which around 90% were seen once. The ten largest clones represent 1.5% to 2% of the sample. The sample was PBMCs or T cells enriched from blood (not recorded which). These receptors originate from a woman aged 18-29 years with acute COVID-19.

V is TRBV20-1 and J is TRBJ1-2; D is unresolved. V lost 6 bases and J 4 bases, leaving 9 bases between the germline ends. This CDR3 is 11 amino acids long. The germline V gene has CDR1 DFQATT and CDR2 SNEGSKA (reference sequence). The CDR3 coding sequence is TGCAGTGCCGAGGCGGGCTATGGCTACACCTTC. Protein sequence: CSAEAGYGYTF.

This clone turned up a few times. The CDR3 region has the DNA TGTGCCAGCAGTCCGCGAGGGAGTGGTATTCGTGAGCAGTTCTTC. It codes for CASSPRGSGIREQFF. The chain recombines TRBV6-2 or TRBV6-3 with TRBJ2-1; possible D gene TRBD2, 5 bases. V was clipped by 5 bases and J by 9 bases, with 20 bases between them. CDR3 length equals 15 residues. CDR1 is MNHEY and CDR2 is SVGEGT in the germline V gene.

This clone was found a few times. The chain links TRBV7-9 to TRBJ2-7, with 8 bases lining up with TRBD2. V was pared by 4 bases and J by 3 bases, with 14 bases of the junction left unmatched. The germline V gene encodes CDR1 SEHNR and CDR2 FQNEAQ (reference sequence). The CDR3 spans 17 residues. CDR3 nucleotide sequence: TGTGCCAGCAGCTCGGGGCCCGGGACTAGTAATTTCTACGAGCAGTACTTC. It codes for CASSSGPGTSNFYEQYF.

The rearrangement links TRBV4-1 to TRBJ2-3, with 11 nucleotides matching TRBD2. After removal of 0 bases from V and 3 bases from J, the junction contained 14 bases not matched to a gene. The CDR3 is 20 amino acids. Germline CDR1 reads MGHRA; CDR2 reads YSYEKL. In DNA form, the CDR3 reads TGCGCCAGCAGCCAAGAACCTCAACCCTCCCTAGCGGGGGGAACAGATACGCAGTATTTT. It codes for CASSQEPQPSLAGGTDTQYF.

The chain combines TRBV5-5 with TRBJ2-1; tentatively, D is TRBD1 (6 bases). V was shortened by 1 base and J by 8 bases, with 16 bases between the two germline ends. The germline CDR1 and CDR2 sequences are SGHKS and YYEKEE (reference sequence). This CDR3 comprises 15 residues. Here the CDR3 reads CASSLFRQGLDEQFF. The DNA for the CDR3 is TGTGCCAGCAGCTTGTTCCGTCAGGGGTTGGATGAGCAGTTCTTC.

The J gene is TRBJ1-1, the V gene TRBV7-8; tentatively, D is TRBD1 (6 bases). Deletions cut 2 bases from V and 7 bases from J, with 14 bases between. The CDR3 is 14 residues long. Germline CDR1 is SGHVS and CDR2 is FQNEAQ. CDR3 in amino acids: CASSLSRGALEAFF. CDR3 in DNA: TGTGCCAGCAGCTTAAGTCGGGGGGCCCTTGAAGCTTTCTTT.

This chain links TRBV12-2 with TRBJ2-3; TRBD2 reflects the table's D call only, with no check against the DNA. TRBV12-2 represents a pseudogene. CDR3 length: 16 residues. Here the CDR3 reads CASRFLGGATTDTQYF. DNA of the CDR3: TGTGCAAGTCGCTTCCTCGGCGGGGCCACCACAGATACGCAGTATTTT.

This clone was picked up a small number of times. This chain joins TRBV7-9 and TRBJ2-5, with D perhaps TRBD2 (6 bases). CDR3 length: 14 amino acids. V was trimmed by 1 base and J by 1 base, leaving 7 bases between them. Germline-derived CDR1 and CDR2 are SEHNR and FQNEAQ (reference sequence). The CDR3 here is CASSLGSGQETQYF. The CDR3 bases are TGTGCCAGCAGCTTAGGTAGCGGCCAAGAGACCCAGTACTTC.